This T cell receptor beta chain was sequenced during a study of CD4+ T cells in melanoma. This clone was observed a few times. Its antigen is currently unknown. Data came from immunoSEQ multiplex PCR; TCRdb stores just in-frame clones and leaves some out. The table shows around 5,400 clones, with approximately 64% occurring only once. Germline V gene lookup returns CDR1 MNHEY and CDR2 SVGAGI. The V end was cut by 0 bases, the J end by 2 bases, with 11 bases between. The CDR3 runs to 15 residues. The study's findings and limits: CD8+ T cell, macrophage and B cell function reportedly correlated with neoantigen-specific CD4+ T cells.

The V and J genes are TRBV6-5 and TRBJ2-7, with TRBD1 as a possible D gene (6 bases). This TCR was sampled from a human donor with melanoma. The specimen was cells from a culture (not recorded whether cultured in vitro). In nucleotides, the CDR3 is TGTGCCAGCAGTTACTCCCTGGACAGCGCCTACGAGCAGTACTTC. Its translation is CASSYSLDSAYEQYF.